This record looks at one T cell receptor (beta chain) sequence and its context. What it binds is unknown. This record belongs to a study of blood T cells in healthy people across ages. Whole-study findings and limits: A roughly linear fall in TCR beta diversity per million T cells was seen with increasing age. What prevented conclusive comparison of naive and antigen-experienced cells was that PBMCs were unsorted.

The CDR3 contains 16 residues. Germline V lookup: CDR1 SGHRS, CDR2 YFSETQ. V lost 0 bases and J lost 2; bases outside the gene matches: 3. With a J-beta primer mix and a sample-barcoded 5' primer, a second PCR ran 7 to 11 cycles. TCRdb redid the calling of the 5' RACE reads with MiXCR, one entry per CDR3 protein. The sample shows roughly 930,000 distinct CDR3 sequences, about 48% of them seen only once. Sequenced material: blood. This chain uses TRBV5-1 with TRBJ2-3; the match to TRBD2 covers 10 bases. This TCR came from a man aged 30 to 39 in good health. As DNA, the CDR3 is TGCGCCAGCAGCTTGGAAGCGGGGGGGGTCACAGATACGCAGTATTTT. Its translation is CASSLEAGGVTDTQYF.